Described below is a single T cell receptor beta chain sequence and its context. Its antigen is currently unknown. Distinct nucleotide sequences in the sample also encode this CDR3. Terminally differentiated effector memory CD45RA+ cells were left out of the naive CD8 fraction, which was CD45RO-negative and positively selected for CCR7. The sample comes from a study of shared clonotypes between healthy human individuals. General study findings and limits: Clonotype sharing among the donors was expected to vary with sequencing depth.

The CDR3 extends over 15 amino acids. With 0 bases removed from V and 4 bases from J, the gap between germline ends came to 13 bases. Germline assignment: CDR1 SGDLS and CDR2 YYNGEE. Assay used: immunoSEQ multiplex PCR; TCRdb lists only in-frame clones, some missing. The sample holds more than 2 million clones, about 95% seen once. Sequencing was done on a sample of naive CD8+ T cells sorted from blood. This chain joins TRBV9 and TRBJ1-2; D is possibly TRBD1 (5 bases). The TCR comes from a man aged 18 to 35 in good health. Here the CDR3 DNA reads TGTGCCAGCAGCGTAGAAAGTGGGGGAAGCTATGGCTACACCTTC. Its protein product is CASSVESGGSYGYTF.